This T cell receptor beta chain was profiled in a study of blood T cell repertoires in COVID-19. About the research overall: COVID-19 samples, acute and convalescent, were from the United States, Italy and Spain. Sources were T cells, B-cell-depleted T cells, or PBMCs; the material itself was cDNA or gDNA.

Deletions cut 5 bases from V and 3 bases from J, with 10 bases between. CDR1 is GTSNPN, CDR2 SVGIG, per germline (reference sequence). CDR3 size: 12 residues. In the study's own analysis: Using reference gene primer amplification, nucleated cell counts were estimated. Repertoires were generated with immunoSEQ multiplex PCR, while TCRdb's copy carries only in-frame clones and drops some. That table furnishes V, J and clone size, whereas the DNA furnished D and trimming. This sample has about 110,000 clones, with over 75% found just once. The TCR comes from a woman older than 75 with active or convalescent COVID-19. The sample taken for sequencing was peripheral blood. The chain has TRBV30 and TRBJ1-2, with unresolved D. CDR3 nucleotides: TGTGCCTGGGGTTACGGGGACTATGGCTACACCTTC. Amino acid sequence: CAWGYGDYGYTF.